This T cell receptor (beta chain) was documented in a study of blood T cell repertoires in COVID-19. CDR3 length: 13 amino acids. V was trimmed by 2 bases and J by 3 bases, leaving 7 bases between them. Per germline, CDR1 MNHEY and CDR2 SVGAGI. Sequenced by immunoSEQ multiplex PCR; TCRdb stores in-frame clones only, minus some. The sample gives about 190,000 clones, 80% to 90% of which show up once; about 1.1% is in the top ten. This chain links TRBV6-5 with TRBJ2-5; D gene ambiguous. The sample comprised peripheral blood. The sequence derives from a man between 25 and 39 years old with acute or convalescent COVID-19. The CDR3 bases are TGTGCCAGCAGTTACCGGAGTGAAGAGACCCAGTACTTC. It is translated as CASSYRSEETQYF.